A single sample gave rise to the 10 T cell receptor beta chains below, sequenced in a study of blood T cell repertoires in COVID-19. Profiled with immunoSEQ multiplex PCR; TCRdb holds only in-frame clones, not every one. This table holds over 65,000 clones, 81% found once. Input material: peripheral blood. The receptors shown here come from a man older than 75 with acute or convalescent COVID-19.

The chain is built from TRBV10-3 and TRBJ1-1, with 7 bases lining up with TRBD1. The junction had 4 bases not matched to a gene; V was cut back by 6 bases and J by 0 bases. The CDR3 is 14 residues long. CDR1 and CDR2 (germline): ENHRY, SYGVKD. The CDR3 loop reads CAIRGTAMNTEAFF. The CDR3 DNA is TGTGCCATCAGGGGGACAGCCATGAACACTGAAGCTTTCTTT.

This clone came up a few times. The V and J genes are TRBV15 and TRBJ1-4; D is uncertain. CDR3 length: 15 amino acids. Per germline, CDR1 LNHNV and CDR2 YYDKDF (reference sequence). The ends were cut back, 0 bases at V and 4 bases at J, with 9 bases in the middle. The CDR3 nucleotides are TGTGCCACCAGCAGAGATTGGGGAGATAATGAAAAACTGTTTTTT. Amino acid sequence: CATSRDWGDNEKLFF. Drawing the rest from reference TRBV15 and TRBJ1-4, the complete variable domain is DAMVIQNPRYQVTQFGKPVTLSCSQTLNHNVMYWYQQKSSQAPKLLFHYYDKDFNNEADTPDNFQSRRPNTSFCFLDIRSPGLGDTAMYLCATSRDWGDNEKLFFGSGTQLSVL.

This clone came up once. The V gene is TRBV7-9, the J gene TRBJ1-4; 10 nucleotides agree with TRBD1. The ends lost 1 base at V and 11 bases at J; junction bases unmatched: 7. Germline lookup yields CDR1 SEHNR and CDR2 FQNEAQ (reference sequence). The CDR3 spans 15 residues. The CDR3 region has the DNA TGTGCCAGCAGCTTAGGCCGGGACAGGGGATGGAAACTGTTTTTT. Translated: CASSLGRDRGWKLFF.

The V gene is TRBV28, the J gene TRBJ2-7; a possible D gene is TRBD1 (7 bases). V lost 3 bases to trimming and J lost 1 base, with 16 bases between them. Germline CDR1 MDHEN, CDR2 SYDVKM. This CDR3 has 16 residues. CDR3 sequence reads: CASSLGGAGGSYEQYF. The CDR3 DNA is TGTGCCAGCAGTTTGGGAGGAGCAGGGGGTTCCTACGAGCAGTACTTC.

This clone was seen only once. V usage is TRBV6-1 and J usage is TRBJ2-7, with D perhaps TRBD2 (5 bases). From germline, CDR1 is MNHNS and CDR2 SASEGT. The CDR3 consists of 16 residues. The ends were cut back, 1 base at V and 2 bases at J, with 15 bases in the middle. The CDR3 is CASSEVLASPPYEQYF. Written as DNA, the CDR3 is TGTGCCAGCAGTGAAGTTTTAGCGTCCCCACCCTACGAGCAGTACTTC.

This clone was observed at least ten times. V usage is TRBV6-6 and J usage is TRBJ1-4; D is perhaps TRBD1 (6 bases). Trimming shortened V by 0 bases and J by 7 bases, and 15 bases separated the two germline ends. This CDR3 is built from 16 residues. Germline V gene sequence: CDR1 MNHNY, CDR2 SVGAGI (reference sequence). The CDR3, as DNA: TGTGCCAGCAGTTACTCGATAATGGGGGCCAGTGAAAAACTGTTTTTT. This codes for CASSYSIMGASEKLFF.

This clone has more than one count but fewer than ten. J is TRBJ2-5 and V is TRBV18; D unresolved. This CDR3 region has 14 residues. In germline, CDR1 is KGHSH, CDR2 LQKENI. V was cut by 1 base and J by 2 bases, with 8 bases left in between. CDR3: CASSPQSKQETQYF. The DNA of the CDR3 is TGTGCCAGCTCACCACAAAGCAAGCAAGAGACCCAGTACTTC.

This clone has a handful of counts. The chain's CDR3 is CASSLDSYTEAFF. The CDR3 nucleotides read TGTGCCAGCTCTCTCGACAGTTACACTGAAGCTTTCTTT. V and J are TRBV18 and TRBJ1-1; TRBD1 is a possible D gene (5 bases). V lost 6 bases and J lost 3, with 11 bases in between. CDR1 and CDR2 (germline): KGHSH, LQKENI. The CDR3 is 13 amino acids. Supplemented by reference TRBV18 and TRBJ1-1, the full variable domain reads NAGVMQNPRHLVRRRGQEARLRCSPMKGHSHVYWYRQLPEEGLKFMVYLQKENIIDESGMPKERFSAEFPKEGPSILRIQQVVRGDSAAYFCASSLDSYTEAFFGQGTRLTVV.

The CDR3: CASSLAVYEKLFF. CDR3 nucleotides: TGTGCCAGCAGCTTAGCGGTGTATGAAAAACTGTTTTTT. This chain uses TRBV11-2 with TRBJ1-4; D unresolved. Per the germline V gene, CDR1 is SGHAT and CDR2 is FQNNGV. Trimming stripped 1 base from V and 6 bases from J, with 6 bases between. The CDR3 is made up of 13 amino acids.

The rearrangement links TRBV10-3 to TRBJ1-5; D is undetermined. The CDR3 extends over 13 amino acids. Between the trimmed V and J ends, which lost 2 bases and 4 bases, there was a span of 6 bases. The V gene's germline CDR1 is ENHRY and CDR2 SYGVKD. CDR3 nucleotides: TGTGCCATCAGTGAGAGAGGAAATCAGCCCCAGCATTTT. Protein: CAISERGNQPQHF.